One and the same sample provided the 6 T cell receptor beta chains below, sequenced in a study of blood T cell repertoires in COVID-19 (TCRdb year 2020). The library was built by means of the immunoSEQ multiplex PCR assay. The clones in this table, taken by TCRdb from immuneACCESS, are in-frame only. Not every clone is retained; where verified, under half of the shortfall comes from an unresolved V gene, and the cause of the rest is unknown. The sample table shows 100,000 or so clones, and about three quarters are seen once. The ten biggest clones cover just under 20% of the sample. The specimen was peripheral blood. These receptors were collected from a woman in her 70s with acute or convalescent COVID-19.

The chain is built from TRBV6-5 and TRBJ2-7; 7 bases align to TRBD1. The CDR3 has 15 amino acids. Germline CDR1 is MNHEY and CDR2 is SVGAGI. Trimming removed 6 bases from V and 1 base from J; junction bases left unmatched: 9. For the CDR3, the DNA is TGTGCCAGCAGAAAGGGACAGACCTTTTCCTACGAGCAGTACTTC. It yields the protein CASRKGQTFSYEQYF.

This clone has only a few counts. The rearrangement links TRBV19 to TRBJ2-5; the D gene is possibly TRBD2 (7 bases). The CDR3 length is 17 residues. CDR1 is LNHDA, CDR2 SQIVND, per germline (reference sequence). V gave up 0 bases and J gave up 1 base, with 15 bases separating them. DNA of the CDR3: TGTGCCAGTAGTATAGAGTACGGGGGGCAGGGCCAAGAGACCCAGTACTTC. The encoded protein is CASSIEYGGQGQETQYF.

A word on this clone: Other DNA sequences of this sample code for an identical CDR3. The CDR3 here is CASSVVGENTEAFF. CDR3 nucleotides: TGTGCCAGCAGCGTAGTAGGAGAGAACACTGAAGCTTTCTTT. The chain joins TRBV9 to TRBJ1-1; D unclear. Between the trimmed V and J ends, which lost 0 bases and 1 base, there was a span of 7 bases. Germline CDR1 and CDR2: SGDLS and YYNGEE. CDR3 length: 14 residues.

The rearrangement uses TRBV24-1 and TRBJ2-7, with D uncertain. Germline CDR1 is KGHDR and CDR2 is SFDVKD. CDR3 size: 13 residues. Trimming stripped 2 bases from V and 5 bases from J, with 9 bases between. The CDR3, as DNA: TGTGCCACCAGTGATTCATACCGGGACGAGCAGTACTTC. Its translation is CATSDSYRDEQYF.

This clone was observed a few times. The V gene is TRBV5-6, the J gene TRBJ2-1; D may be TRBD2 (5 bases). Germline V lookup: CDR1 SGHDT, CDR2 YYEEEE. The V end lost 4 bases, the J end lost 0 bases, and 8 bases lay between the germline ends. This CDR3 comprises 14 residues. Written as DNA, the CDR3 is TGTGCCAGCAGCCGTACTAGCTCCTACAATGAGCAGTTCTTC. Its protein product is CASSRTSSYNEQFF.

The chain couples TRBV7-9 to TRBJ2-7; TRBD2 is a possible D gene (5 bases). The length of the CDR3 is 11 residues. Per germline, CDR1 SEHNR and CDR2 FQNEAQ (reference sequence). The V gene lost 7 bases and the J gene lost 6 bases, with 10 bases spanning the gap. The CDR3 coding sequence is TGTGCCAGCACCCTAAGCGGCGAGCAGTACTTC. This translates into CASTLSGEQYF.